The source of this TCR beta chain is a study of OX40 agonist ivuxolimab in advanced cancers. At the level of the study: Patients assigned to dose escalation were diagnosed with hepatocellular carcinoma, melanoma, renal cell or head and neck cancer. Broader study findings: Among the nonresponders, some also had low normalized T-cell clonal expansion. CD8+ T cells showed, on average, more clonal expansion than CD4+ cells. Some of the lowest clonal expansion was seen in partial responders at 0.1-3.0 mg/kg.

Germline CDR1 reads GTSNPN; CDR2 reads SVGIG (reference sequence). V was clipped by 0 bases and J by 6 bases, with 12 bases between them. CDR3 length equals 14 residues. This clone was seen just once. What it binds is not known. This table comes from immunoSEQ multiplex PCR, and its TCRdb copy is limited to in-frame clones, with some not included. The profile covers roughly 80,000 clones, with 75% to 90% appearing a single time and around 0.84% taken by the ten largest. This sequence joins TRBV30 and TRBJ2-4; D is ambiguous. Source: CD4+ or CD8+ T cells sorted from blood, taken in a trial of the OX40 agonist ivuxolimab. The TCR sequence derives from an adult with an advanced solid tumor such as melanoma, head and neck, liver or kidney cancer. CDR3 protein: CAWSVLGSTNIQYF. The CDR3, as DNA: TGTGCCTGGAGTGTATTAGGATCGACAAACATTCAGTACTTC. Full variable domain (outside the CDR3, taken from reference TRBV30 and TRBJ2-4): SQTIHQWPATLVQPVGSPLSLECTVEGTSNPNLYWYRQAAGRGLQLLFYSVGIGQISSEVPQNLSASRPQDRQFILSSKKLLLSDSGFYLCAWSVLGSTNIQYFGAGTRLSVL.